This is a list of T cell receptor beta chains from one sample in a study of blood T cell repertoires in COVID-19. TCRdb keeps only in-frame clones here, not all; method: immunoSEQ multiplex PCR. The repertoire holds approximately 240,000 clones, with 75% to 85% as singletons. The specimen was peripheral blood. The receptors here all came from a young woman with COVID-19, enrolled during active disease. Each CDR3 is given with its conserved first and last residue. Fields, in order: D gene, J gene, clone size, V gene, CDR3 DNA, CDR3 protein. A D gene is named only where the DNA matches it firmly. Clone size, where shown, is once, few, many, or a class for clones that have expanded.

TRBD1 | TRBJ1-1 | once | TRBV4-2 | TGTGCCAGCAGCTTTCAAACAGGGGGCATCACTGAAGCTTTCTTT | CASSFQTGGITEAFF
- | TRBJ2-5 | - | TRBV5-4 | TGTGCCAGCAGCTTGGGGAGTCTGAGAGAGACCCAGTACTTC | CASSLGSLRETQYF
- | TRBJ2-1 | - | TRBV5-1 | TGCGCCAGCAGCTTGGTTCCGGGGGCGGGGGATGAGCAGTTCTTC | CASSLVPGAGDEQFF
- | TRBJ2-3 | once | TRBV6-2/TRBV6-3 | TGTGCCAGCAGTTACGTCTACAGGGCAGATACGCAGTATTTT | CASSYVYRADTQYF
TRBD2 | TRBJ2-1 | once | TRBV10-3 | TGTGCCATCAGTGATCAGGGGACTAGTCGGCAGGAGCAGTTCTTC | CAISDQGTSRQEQFF
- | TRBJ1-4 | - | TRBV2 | TGTGCCAGCAATCGACAGCTTAATGAAAAACTGTTTTTT | CASNRQLNEKLFF
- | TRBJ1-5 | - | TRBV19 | TGTGCCAGTAGTATAGATCTTGAGGGTTCGGGGCAGCCCCAGCATTTT | CASSIDLEGSGQPQHF
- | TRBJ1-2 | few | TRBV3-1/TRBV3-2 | TGTGCCAGCAGCCAAGATAGGGGCAACAACTATGGCTACACCTTC | CASSQDRGNNYGYTF
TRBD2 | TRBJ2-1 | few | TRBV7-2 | TGTGCCAGCAGCCCATTAGCGGGCTCATACAATGAGCAGTTCTTC | CASSPLAGSYNEQFF
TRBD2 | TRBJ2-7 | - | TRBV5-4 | TGTGCCAGCAGCTTTCTAGCGGGAACGTCCTACGAGCAGTACTTC | CASSFLAGTSYEQYF
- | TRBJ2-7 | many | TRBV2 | TGTGCCAGCACTTGGCAGTCCTACGAGCAGTACTTC | CASTWQSYEQYF
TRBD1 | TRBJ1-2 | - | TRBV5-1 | TGCGCCAGCAGCTTGGAAGGGACAGTAGACTATGGCTACACCTTC | CASSLEGTVDYGYTF
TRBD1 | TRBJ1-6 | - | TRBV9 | TGTGCCAGCAGCTTCGGACAGGGGGGTTCACCCCTCCACTTT | CASSFGQGGSPLHF
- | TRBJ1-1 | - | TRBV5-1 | TGCGCCAGCAGCTCACAGAGGAACACTGAAGCTTTCTTT | CASSSQRNTEAFF
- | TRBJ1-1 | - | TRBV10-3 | TGTGCCATCAGGATCCAGGGCCCCAGGACTGAAGCTTTCTTT | CAIRIQGPRTEAFF
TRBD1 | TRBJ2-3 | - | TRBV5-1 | TGCGCCAGCAGCTATGACAGGGACCCACAGTATTTT | CASSYDRDPQYF